This T cell receptor beta chain was documented in a study of response to subunit inactivated influenza vaccine. About this clonotype itself: The antigen remains unidentified.

TCRdb processed the RT-PCR reads anew with MiXCR; each CDR3 protein has one entry. The data contain around 570,000 distinct CDR3 sequences, 7.6% of them singletons. With V trimmed by 2 bases and J by 5 bases, 6 bases remained unmatched. Germline lookup yields CDR1 SGHRS and CDR2 YFSETQ. This CDR3 is built from 15 residues. General study results and limits: The authors put forward the suggestion that each seasonal influenza vaccination may bring in only a limited number of new T cells.

This TCR was sampled from a man aged 50 to 69 who received an inactivated influenza vaccine. The sequencing here drew on PBMCs from blood, taken less than 30 months after vaccination. The chain joins TRBV5-1 to TRBJ2-5; 10 nucleotides match TRBD1. CDR3 coding DNA: TGCGCCAGCAGCTTTGACAGGGGGCAGGTGGAGACCCAGTACTTC. The encoded protein is CASSFDRGQVETQYF.